The text below deals with one TCR beta chain. Germline V gene sequence: CDR1 MRHNA, CDR2 SNTAGT. The CDR3 has 15 residues. With V trimmed by 3 bases and J by 5 bases, 8 bases remained unmatched. Every PCR was spiked with synthetic TCR analog templates. Assay: immunoSEQ multiplex PCR; the TCRdb copy retains only in-frame clones and omits some. The sample records roughly 60,000 clones, more than 65% being singletons. This specimen belongs to a study of PD-L1 blockade in urothelial cancer. Study details: Men with urothelial cancer arising in the bladder made up most of the roughly 29 patients. Blood samples had a median of around 140,000 T cells, 80,000 to 100,000 unique TCRs, and clonality approximately 0.085. Anywhere from 0 to 3 prior chemotherapy regimens had been received by patients.

The starting material was PBMCs, obtained around atezolizumab (anti-PD-L1) treatment. The receptor was isolated from a man between 65 and 85 years old with urothelial cancer. The rearrangement joins TRBV6-4 to TRBJ2-5; 8 bases fit TRBD2. The CDR3 DNA follows: TGTGCCAGCAGTGAGTCAGCGGGAGTGTCGGAGACCCAGTACTTC. Translated, it gives CASSESAGVSETQYF.